The T cell receptor (beta chain) under discussion was sequenced for a study of cytomegalovirus exposure and HLA in healthy donors. Whole-study findings and limits: There were several of the most significant clusters that appeared linked to common viral pathogens in a later analysis. Follow-up analysis later connected one missense variant in DCLRE1C with trimming of TCR beta V- and J-genes.

The PCR had 60 Vbeta and 13 Jbeta primers. The table came from immunoSEQ multiplex PCR; TCRdb's copy has only in-frame clones and leaves some out. This sample has some 150,000 clones, with roughly four fifths found just once. A note on this clone: Its target is not known.

This CDR3 region has 15 residues. This chain connects TRBV21-1 to TRBJ2-7; the D call in the table, TRBD2, was not verified against the DNA. TRBV21-1 is a pseudogene. The TCR was taken from a woman aged 40 to 49 in good health and CMV-seronegative. Sequenced material: PBMCs. CDR3: CASTLSAGEAYEQYF. CDR3 bases: TGTGCCAGCACCCTATCAGCGGGAGAGGCATACGAGCAGTACTTC.